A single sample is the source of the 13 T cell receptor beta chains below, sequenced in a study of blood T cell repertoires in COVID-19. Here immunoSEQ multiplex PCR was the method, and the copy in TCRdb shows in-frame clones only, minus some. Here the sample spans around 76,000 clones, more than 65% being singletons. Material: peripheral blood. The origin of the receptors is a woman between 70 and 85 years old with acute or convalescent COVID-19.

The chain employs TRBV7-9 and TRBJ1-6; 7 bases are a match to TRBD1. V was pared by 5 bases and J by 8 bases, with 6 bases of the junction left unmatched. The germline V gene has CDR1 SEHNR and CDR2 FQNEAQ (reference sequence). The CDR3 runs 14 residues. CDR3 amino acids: CASSRQGRDSPLHF. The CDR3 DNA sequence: TGTGCCAGCAGCCGACAGGGTCGCGATTCACCCCTCCACTTT.

The CDR3 nucleotides are TGTGCCAGCAGCTTGAAGGGACAGACCTACGAGCAGTACTTC. Residues: CASSLKGQTYEQYF. The V call is TRBV7-2, the J call TRBJ2-7; 7 positions match TRBD1. V gave up 3 bases and J gave up 2 bases; unmatched junction bases: 4. In germline, CDR1 is SGHTA, CDR2 FQGNSA. The CDR3 runs 14 residues.

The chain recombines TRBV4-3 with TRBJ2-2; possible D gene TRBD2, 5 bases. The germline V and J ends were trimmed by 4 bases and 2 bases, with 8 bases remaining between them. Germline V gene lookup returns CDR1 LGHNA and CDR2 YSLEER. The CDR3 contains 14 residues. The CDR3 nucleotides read TGCGCCAGCAGCCCCACTAGAAACACCGGGGAGCTGTTTTTT. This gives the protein CASSPTRNTGELFF.

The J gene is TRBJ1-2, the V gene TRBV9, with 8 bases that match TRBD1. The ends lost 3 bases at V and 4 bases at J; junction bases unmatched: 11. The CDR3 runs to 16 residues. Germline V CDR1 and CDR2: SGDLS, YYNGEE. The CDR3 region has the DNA TGTGCCAGCAGCGCCCAACCGGGACAGGCGTTCTATGGCTACACCTTC. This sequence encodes CASSAQPGQAFYGYTF.

The CDR3 nucleotides are TGTGCCAGCAGTTATGGACTAGCGAGATCCACAGATACGCAGTATTTT. This translates into CASSYGLARSTDTQYF. V gene TRBV6-2 or TRBV6-3 combines with J gene TRBJ2-3; 9 bases map to TRBD2. CDR1 and CDR2 from the germline V gene are MNHEY and SVGEGT. The CDR3 is made up of 16 amino acids. V shed 3 bases, J shed 2 bases, and the junction held 6 bases outside the gene matches.

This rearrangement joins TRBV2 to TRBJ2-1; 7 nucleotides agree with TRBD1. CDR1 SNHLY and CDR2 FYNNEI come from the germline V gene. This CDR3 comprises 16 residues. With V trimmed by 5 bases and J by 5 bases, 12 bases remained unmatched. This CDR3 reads CASSPRTGDPDNEQFF. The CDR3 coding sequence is TGTGCCAGCAGTCCAAGGACAGGCGACCCCGACAATGAGCAGTTCTTC.

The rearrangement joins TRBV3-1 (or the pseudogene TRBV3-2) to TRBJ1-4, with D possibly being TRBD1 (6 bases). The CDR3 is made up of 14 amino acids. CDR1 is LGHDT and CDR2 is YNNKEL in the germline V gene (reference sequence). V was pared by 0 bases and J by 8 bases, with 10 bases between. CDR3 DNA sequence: TGTGCCAGCAGCCAAGAAATCAGGGGAGAAAAACTGTTTTTT. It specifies CASSQEIRGEKLFF.

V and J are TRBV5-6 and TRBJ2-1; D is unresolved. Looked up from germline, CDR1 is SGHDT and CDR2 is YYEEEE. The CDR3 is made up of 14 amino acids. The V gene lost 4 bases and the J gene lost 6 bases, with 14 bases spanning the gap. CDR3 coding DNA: TGTGCCAGCAGCCTACGGCGGCGGAGCAATGAGCAGTTCTTC. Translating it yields CASSLRRRSNEQFF.

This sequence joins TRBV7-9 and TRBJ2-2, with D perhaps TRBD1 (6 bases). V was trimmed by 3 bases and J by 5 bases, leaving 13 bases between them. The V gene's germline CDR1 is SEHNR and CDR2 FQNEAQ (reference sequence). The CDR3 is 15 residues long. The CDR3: CASSFRGGATGELFF. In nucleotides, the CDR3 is TGTGCCAGCAGCTTTCGAGGGGGAGCAACCGGGGAGCTGTTTTTT.

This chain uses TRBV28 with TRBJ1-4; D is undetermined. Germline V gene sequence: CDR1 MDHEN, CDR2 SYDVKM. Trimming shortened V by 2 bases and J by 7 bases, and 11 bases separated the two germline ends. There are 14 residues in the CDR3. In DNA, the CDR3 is TGTGCCAGCAGTTTAGCGGATACGGGTGAAAAACTGTTTTTT. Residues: CASSLADTGEKLFF.

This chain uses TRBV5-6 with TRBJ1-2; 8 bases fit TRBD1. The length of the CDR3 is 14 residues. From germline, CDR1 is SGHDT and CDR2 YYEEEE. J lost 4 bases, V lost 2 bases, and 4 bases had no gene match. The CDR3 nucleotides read TGTGCCAGCAGCTTTGGACAGGGCGCCTATGGCTACACCTTC. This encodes CASSFGQGAYGYTF. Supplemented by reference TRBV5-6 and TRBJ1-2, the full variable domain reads DAGVTQSPTHLIKTRGQQVTLRCSPKSGHDTVSWYQQALGQGPQFIFQYYEEEERQRGNFPDRFSGHQFPNYSSELNVNALLLGDSALYLCASSFGQGAYGYTFGSGTRLTVV.

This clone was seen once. In DNA, the CDR3 is TGTGCCAGCAGTCCAAACCGGGACTTCGGCGATGAGCAGTTCTTC. This translates into CASSPNRDFGDEQFF. This chain joins TRBV6-2 or TRBV6-3 and TRBJ2-1, with a possible D match to TRBD2 (6 bases). CDR3 length: 15 amino acids. Trimming removed 5 bases from V and 8 bases from J, with 19 bases in between. Per germline, CDR1 MNHEY and CDR2 SVGEGT.

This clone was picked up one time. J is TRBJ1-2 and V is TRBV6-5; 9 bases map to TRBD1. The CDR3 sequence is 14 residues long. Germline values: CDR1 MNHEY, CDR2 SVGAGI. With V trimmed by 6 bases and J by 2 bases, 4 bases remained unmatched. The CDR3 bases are TGTGCCAGCAGGTACGGGACAGGGAACTATGGCTACACCTTC. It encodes CASRYGTGNYGYTF.